This T cell receptor beta chain emerged from a study of cytotoxic CD8 clonotypes in ibrutinib-treated CLL. In the study overall: The group held approximately eleven relapsed/refractory and roughly 15 treatment-naive patients, with some 17 IGHV unmutated. Partial response occurred in roughly 25 patients and complete response in 2; at median about 70 months, around 15 remained remitted and approximately twelve progressed. Mean yields were around 260,000 productive templates and about 94,000 productive rearrangements per sample.

About this clone: The antigen remains undetermined.

General observations from the study: Public clonotypes were rare and shrank or held steady on treatment.

TCRdb keeps only in-frame clones here, not all; method: immunoSEQ multiplex PCR. This sample has more than 110,000 clones; approximately 80% occur once, and the top ten carry about 7.4%. This sequence was found in a human donor with chronic lymphocytic leukemia. Sequencing was performed on PBMCs, taken after 36 months of ibrutinib treatment.

CDR3 nucleotide sequence: TGTGCCAGCAGTGAAGCCGGCAGGGGTTGGACCGGGGAGCTGTTTTTT. Encoded protein: CASSEAGRGWTGELFF. The J gene is TRBJ2-2, the V gene TRBV6-1, with D possibly matching TRBD1 (6 bases). The V and J ends lost 0 bases and 5 bases respectively, with 13 bases between them. The CDR3 has 16 residues. CDR1 and CDR2 from the germline V gene are MNHNS and SASEGT.